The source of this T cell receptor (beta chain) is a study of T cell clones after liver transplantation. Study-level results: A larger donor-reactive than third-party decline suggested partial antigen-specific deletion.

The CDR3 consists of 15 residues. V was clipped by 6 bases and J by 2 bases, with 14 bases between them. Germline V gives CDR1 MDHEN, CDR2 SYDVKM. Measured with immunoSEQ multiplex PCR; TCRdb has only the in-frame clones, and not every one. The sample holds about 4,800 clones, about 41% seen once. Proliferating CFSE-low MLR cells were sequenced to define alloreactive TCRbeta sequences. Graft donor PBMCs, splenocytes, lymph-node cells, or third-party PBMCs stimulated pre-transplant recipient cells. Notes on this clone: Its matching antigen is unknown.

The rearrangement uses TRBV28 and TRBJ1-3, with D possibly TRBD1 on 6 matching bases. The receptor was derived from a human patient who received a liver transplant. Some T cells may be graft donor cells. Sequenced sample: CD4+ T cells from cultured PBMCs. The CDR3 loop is CASSSTPGAGNTIYF. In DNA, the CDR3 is TGTGCCAGCAGCTCCACCCCAGGGGCTGGAAACACCATATATTTT.